These T cell receptor beta chains were read from a single sample in a study of PD-L1 blockade in urothelial cancer. Data came from immunoSEQ multiplex PCR; TCRdb stores just in-frame clones and leaves some out. The table has about 91,000 clones, less than 90% seen once. Here the sequenced sample was PBMCs, taken around atezolizumab (anti-PD-L1) treatment. The origin of the receptors is a man in his sixties or seventies with urothelial cancer. Each CDR3 is given with its conserved first and last residue. The order of the fields is V gene, J gene, CDR3 length, D gene, clone size, CDR3 DNA, CDR3 protein. A D gene is named only where the DNA matches it firmly. Size is stated for part of the rows, as once, few or many counts, or as a class when the clone is expanded.

v_call: TRBV5-1
j_call: TRBJ2-2
cdr3_length: 15
d_call: .
clone_size: .
cdr3_nt: TGCGCCAGCAGCTTGAGTGTAGGGAGCACCGGGGAGCTGTTTTTT
cdr3_aa: CASSLSVGSTGELFF

v_call: TRBV10-3
j_call: TRBJ2-1
cdr3_length: 14
d_call: .
clone_size: .
cdr3_nt: TGTGCCATCAGTGCCGGGACTTCTATAAATGAGCAGTTCTTC
cdr3_aa: CAISAGTSINEQFF

v_call: TRBV27
j_call: TRBJ1-5
cdr3_length: 15
d_call: TRBD1
clone_size: .
cdr3_nt: TGTGCCAGCAGACCACCGGGACAGTTCGATCAGCCCCAGCATTTT
cdr3_aa: CASRPPGQFDQPQHF

v_call: TRBV2
j_call: TRBJ2-1
cdr3_length: 14
d_call: .
clone_size: few
cdr3_nt: TGTGCCAGTACTAACCAGCCGTCATTTGAGGAGCAGTTCTTC
cdr3_aa: CASTNQPSFEEQFF

v_call: TRBV11-2
j_call: TRBJ2-1
cdr3_length: 16
d_call: .
clone_size: .
cdr3_nt: TGTGCCAGCAGCAAACGAACGGGAGTGGGCTACAATGAGCAGTTCTTC
cdr3_aa: CASSKRTGVGYNEQFF

v_call: TRBV7-9
j_call: TRBJ2-2
cdr3_length: 13
d_call: .
clone_size: once
cdr3_nt: TGTGCCAGCAGCCCATCTAGAGACGGGGAGCTGTTTTTT
cdr3_aa: CASSPSRDGELFF

v_call: TRBV7-3
j_call: TRBJ2-3
cdr3_length: 15
d_call: TRBD1
clone_size: .
cdr3_nt: TGTGCCAGCAGCCCCACAGGGGGAGGCACAGATACGCAGTATTTT
cdr3_aa: CASSPTGGGTDTQYF

v_call: TRBV9
j_call: TRBJ2-3
cdr3_length: 12
d_call: .
clone_size: .
cdr3_nt: TGTGCCAGCAGCGTAGAGCCGGATACGCAGTATTTT
cdr3_aa: CASSVEPDTQYF

v_call: TRBV27
j_call: TRBJ1-1
cdr3_length: 15
d_call: TRBD1
clone_size: .
cdr3_nt: TGTGCCAGCAGTTCATCGACAGGGCTATTAACTGAAGCTTTCTTT
cdr3_aa: CASSSSTGLLTEAFF

v_call: TRBV5-1
j_call: TRBJ2-2
cdr3_length: 14
d_call: .
clone_size: .
cdr3_nt: TGCGCCAGCAGCTTCACTAGTACCCCCGGGGAGCTGTTTTTT
cdr3_aa: CASSFTSTPGELFF

v_call: TRBV7-3
j_call: TRBJ2-1
cdr3_length: 15
d_call: TRBD2
clone_size: .
cdr3_nt: TGTGCCAGCAGCCCCAACCTGGCGGGAGACAATGAGCAGTTCTTC
cdr3_aa: CASSPNLAGDNEQFF

v_call: TRBV19
j_call: TRBJ1-3
cdr3_length: 15
d_call: TRBD1
clone_size: .
cdr3_nt: TGTGCCAGTAGTAGGCCAGGGGGCATTGGAAACACCATATATTTT
cdr3_aa: CASSRPGGIGNTIYF

v_call: TRBV10-3
j_call: TRBJ1-3
cdr3_length: 14
d_call: .
clone_size: .
cdr3_nt: TGTGCCATCAGTGAGTCAGGGGGTGGAAACACCATATATTTT
cdr3_aa: CAISESGGGNTIYF

v_call: TRBV5-1
j_call: TRBJ1-6
cdr3_length: 16
d_call: TRBD1
clone_size: .
cdr3_nt: TGCGCCAGCAGCTCGCGACAGGGGTCCTATAATTCACCCCTCCACTTT
cdr3_aa: CASSSRQGSYNSPLHF

v_call: TRBV27
j_call: TRBJ2-2
cdr3_length: 15
d_call: TRBD1
clone_size: .
cdr3_nt: TGTGCCAGCAGTTCCAGGGGGAGGAACACCGGGGAGCTGTTTTTT
cdr3_aa: CASSSRGRNTGELFF

v_call: TRBV7-2
j_call: TRBJ2-7
cdr3_length: 15
d_call: .
clone_size: .
cdr3_nt: TGTGCCAGCAGCCACACCCCCCTAGCGTACTACGAGCAGTACTTC
cdr3_aa: CASSHTPLAYYEQYF

v_call: TRBV30
j_call: TRBJ2-1
cdr3_length: 12
d_call: .
clone_size: .
cdr3_nt: TGTGCCTGGAGTGGTCTAGCCAATGAGCAGTTCTTC
cdr3_aa: CAWSGLANEQFF

v_call: TRBV4-1
j_call: TRBJ2-3
cdr3_length: 16
d_call: .
clone_size: .
cdr3_nt: TGCGCCAGCAGCCAAGATAGGCAGGGTTCTCCAGATACGCAGTATTTT
cdr3_aa: CASSQDRQGSPDTQYF

v_call: TRBV6-5
j_call: TRBJ1-6
cdr3_length: 14
d_call: .
clone_size: .
cdr3_nt: TGTGCCAGCACGCGGAGTTCCTATAATTCACCCCTCCACTTT
cdr3_aa: CASTRSSYNSPLHF

v_call: TRBV2
j_call: TRBJ2-7
cdr3_length: 17
d_call: TRBD2
clone_size: few
cdr3_nt: TGTGCCAGCAGTGAAGGTCTTGGGGGGGTCTCGGCCTACGAGCAGTACTTC
cdr3_aa: CASSEGLGGVSAYEQYF

v_call: TRBV2
j_call: TRBJ1-2
cdr3_length: 12
d_call: TRBD1
clone_size: .
cdr3_nt: TGTGCCAGCGGCCAGGGGGTCGATGGCTACACCTTC
cdr3_aa: CASGQGVDGYTF

v_call: TRBV5-1
j_call: TRBJ1-5
cdr3_length: 15
d_call: .
clone_size: .
cdr3_nt: TGCGCCAGCAGCTTAAATGGGGTGAGGGATCAGCCCCAGCATTTT
cdr3_aa: CASSLNGVRDQPQHF

v_call: TRBV6-5
j_call: TRBJ2-7
cdr3_length: 14
d_call: TRBD2
clone_size: .
cdr3_nt: TGTGCCAGCAGTTACTCCAATAGCGGGGGGGTCCTTTACTTC
cdr3_aa: CASSYSNSGGVLYF

v_call: TRBV14
j_call: TRBJ2-7
cdr3_length: 13
d_call: .
clone_size: .
cdr3_nt: TGTGCCAGCAGCCAAACTGCGGGCAGTGTGCAGTACTTC
cdr3_aa: CASSQTAGSVQYF

v_call: TRBV4-2
j_call: TRBJ2-7
cdr3_length: 16
d_call: .
clone_size: .
cdr3_nt: TGTGCCAGCAGCCAAGATGGGGCGACCGAAGCGTACGAGCAGTACTTC
cdr3_aa: CASSQDGATEAYEQYF

v_call: TRBV10-3
j_call: TRBJ2-7
cdr3_length: 15
d_call: .
clone_size: .
cdr3_nt: TGTGCCATCAGTGATGGTTTCCTGAGTCCCTACGAGCAGTACTTC
cdr3_aa: CAISDGFLSPYEQYF

v_call: TRBV7-3
j_call: TRBJ2-1
cdr3_length: 15
d_call: TRBD1
clone_size: .
cdr3_nt: TGTGCCAGCAGCTTGACAGGGGGCTCCTACAATGAGCAGTTCTTC
cdr3_aa: CASSLTGGSYNEQFF

v_call: TRBV5-1
j_call: TRBJ2-7
cdr3_length: 15
d_call: .
clone_size: .
cdr3_nt: TGCGCCAGCAGCTTGTCGGCAGGGGCAAACTACGAGCAGTACTTC
cdr3_aa: CASSLSAGANYEQYF

v_call: TRBV9
j_call: TRBJ1-5
cdr3_length: 13
d_call: TRBD1
clone_size: once
cdr3_nt: TGTGCCAGCAGTGAGACAGGGGATCAGCCCCAGCATTTT
cdr3_aa: CASSETGDQPQHF

v_call: TRBV29-1
j_call: TRBJ1-1
cdr3_length: 15
d_call: TRBD1
clone_size: .
cdr3_nt: TGCAGCGATGGGACAGGGGGCCTTTCGGGCACTGAAGCTTTCTTT
cdr3_aa: CSDGTGGLSGTEAFF

v_call: TRBV6-5
j_call: TRBJ2-3
cdr3_length: 12
d_call: .
clone_size: .
cdr3_nt: TGTGCCAGCAGTTATCCCCCGGGTACGCAGTATTTT
cdr3_aa: CASSYPPGTQYF

v_call: TRBV9
j_call: TRBJ1-1
cdr3_length: 15
d_call: .
clone_size: .
cdr3_nt: TGTGCCAGCAGCCCCAGGAGCGGGATGAACACTGAAGCTTTCTTT
cdr3_aa: CASSPRSGMNTEAFF

v_call: TRBV9
j_call: TRBJ1-1
cdr3_length: 14
d_call: .
clone_size: .
cdr3_nt: TGTGCCAGCAGCGTCCAGACGGACAGCACTGAAGCTTTCTTT
cdr3_aa: CASSVQTDSTEAFF

v_call: TRBV7-2
j_call: TRBJ1-2
cdr3_length: 18
d_call: .
clone_size: .
cdr3_nt: TGTGCCAGCAGCTTAGGGTGGGCCAGAACAATGGGGCACTATGGCTACACCTTC
cdr3_aa: CASSLGWARTMGHYGYTF

v_call: TRBV6-6
j_call: TRBJ1-2
cdr3_length: 15
d_call: TRBD1
clone_size: .
cdr3_nt: TGTGCCAGCAGCCGAACGGGGACAGCCTCTGATGGCTACACCTTC
cdr3_aa: CASSRTGTASDGYTF

v_call: TRBV11-2
j_call: TRBJ1-1
cdr3_length: 14
d_call: .
clone_size: .
cdr3_nt: TGTGCCAGCAGCATTATGGCCCTGAACACTGAAGCTTTCTTT
cdr3_aa: CASSIMALNTEAFF

v_call: TRBV7-2
j_call: TRBJ2-7
cdr3_length: 12
d_call: TRBD1
clone_size: .
cdr3_nt: TGTGCCAGCAGCCGACAGGGACGCGAGCAGTACTTC
cdr3_aa: CASSRQGREQYF